The 4 T cell receptor beta chains presented below share a single source sample, sequenced in a study of cytomegalovirus exposure and HLA in healthy donors. The protocol was immunoSEQ multiplex PCR, while the TCRdb copy is restricted to in-frame clones and leaves out a portion. The sample yields around 300,000 clones, about nine tenths seen once. Material for sequencing was PBMCs. The receptors stem from a woman in her twenties or thirties in good health and CMV-seropositive.

This chain joins TRBV9 and TRBJ2-2; TRBD2 aligns across 12 bases. V shed 4 bases, J shed 4 bases, and the junction held 5 bases outside the gene matches. This CDR3 is 16 amino acids long. Germline V gives CDR1 SGDLS, CDR2 YYNGEE. CDR3 DNA sequence: TGTGCCAGCAGCTCCCGACTAGCGGGGGTCACCGGGGAGCTGTTTTTT. This encodes CASSSRLAGVTGELFF.

This chain joins TRBV5-4 and TRBJ1-5; TRBD1 aligns across 8 bases. The CDR3 sequence is 17 residues long. Germline V gives CDR1 SGHNT, CDR2 YYREEE (reference sequence). Trimming cost V 4 bases and J 4 bases; bases outside gene matches: 13. The CDR3 nucleotides are TGTGCCAGCAGCAGTGGACAGGGAAGGGTAGGGAATCAGCCCCAGCATTTT. It translates to CASSSGQGRVGNQPQHF.

The gene calls are TRBV7-2 and TRBJ2-7; D is possibly TRBD2 (5 bases). With 1 base removed from V and 4 bases from J, the gap between germline ends came to 14 bases. Germline CDR1 SGHTA, CDR2 FQGNSA. This CDR3 spans 15 amino acids. The CDR3 protein is CASSLESLGRYEQYF. The CDR3 DNA is TGTGCCAGCAGCTTAGAATCGCTTGGGAGATACGAGCAGTACTTC. The variable domain in full, completed from reference TRBV7-2 and TRBJ2-7, reads GAGVSQSPSNKVTEKGKDVELRCDPISGHTALYWYRQSLGQGLEFLIYFQGNSAPDKSGLPSDRFSAERTGGSVSTLTIQRTQQEDSAVYLCASSLESLGRYEQYFGPGTRLTVT.

In its sample, this clone was seen once. The rearrangement uses TRBV28 and TRBJ2-7; 9 bases agree with TRBD2. Germline loops: CDR1 MDHEN, CDR2 SYDVKM. CDR3 size: 13 residues. The V and J ends lost 7 bases and 4 bases, in that order; junction bases with no gene match: 5. CDR3 sequence reads: CASIPSGRYEQYF. The DNA for the CDR3 is TGTGCCAGCATTCCGAGCGGGAGGTACGAGCAGTACTTC.